Reported below is one T cell receptor beta chain. These data originate in a study of blood T cell repertoires in COVID-19. Study details: The United States, Italy and Spain were the sources of the acute and convalescent COVID-19 samples. PBMCs, B-cell-depleted T cells, or T cells provided the cDNA or gDNA that made up the material.

The V and J ends lost 7 bases and 2 bases respectively, with 14 bases between them. Germline values: CDR1 SNHLY, CDR2 FYNNEI. There are 14 residues in the CDR3. Per the study methods: Reference gene primer amplification gave estimated nucleated cell counts. TCRdb's copy holds only in-frame clones and misses some; the assay was immunoSEQ multiplex PCR. Clone size and V and J calls were adopted from that table, with D and trimming inferred from the DNA. The sample includes more than 85,000 clones, approximately 84% of them seen just once. Sequenced material: peripheral blood. This sequence joins TRBV2 and TRBJ1-1; tentatively, D is TRBD1 (6 bases). The sequence was collected from a woman aged 55-75 years with acute or convalescent COVID-19. The CDR3 loop reads CASTNGGANTEAFF. CDR3 sequence (DNA): TGTGCCAGCACCAACGGGGGGGCAAACACTGAAGCTTTCTTT.